The clone carrying this T cell receptor beta chain has just one count. The antigen is not known. Profiled with immunoSEQ multiplex PCR; TCRdb holds only in-frame clones, not every one. In the table there are over 20,000 clones, more than 75% of which are singletons. These data originate in a study of PD-1 blockade in classical Hodgkin lymphoma. Germline V gene sequence: CDR1 SGHRS, CDR2 YFSETQ. J lost 1 base, V lost 4 bases, and 8 bases had no gene match. The CDR3 has 16 residues. Study-wide results and caveats: According to reports, newly diagnosed patients had lower baseline TCR diversity than healthy donors, and relapsed/refractory patients had lower baseline TCR diversity still.

In every patient, relapse followed autologous stem cell transplantation, while exposure to brentuximab vedotin differed. The sequence derives from a human donor with classical Hodgkin lymphoma. The specimen comprised peripheral blood mononuclear cells (PBMCs), sampled at baseline. The rearrangement uses TRBV5-1 and TRBJ1-2; 9 nucleotides line up with TRBD1. The CDR3 nucleotides read TGCGCCAGCAGCCCAGAAGGGACAGGGATTAACTATGGCTACACCTTC. Translation: CASSPEGTGINYGYTF.